Presented here are 19 T cell receptor beta chains from one specimen sequenced in a study of human T cells and chemical hapten exposure. Time point described: patch test 2, 6 weeks after DPC sensitization. Sample treatment: therapeutic diphenylcyclopropenone sensitization with weekly scalp DPC. TCRdb ran MiXCR on the RACE reads and lists one entry per CDR3 protein. This table holds some 100,000 distinct CDR3 sequences, roughly a tenth found once. This sample comprised whole blood, obtained in connection with sensitization to the hapten diphenylcyclopropenone (DPC). Every receptor here comes from a woman in her thirties or forties with alopecia areata. Some clones in this sample may be carry-over from other donors' samples.

The V call is TRBV2, the J call TRBJ2-3; the D gene is possibly TRBD1 (5 bases). Germline CDR1 SNHLY, CDR2 FYNNEI. V lost 4 bases and J 2 bases, leaving 7 bases between the germline ends. The CDR3 covers 13 residues. For the CDR3, the DNA is TGTGCCAGCAGTGCGGACAACACAGATACGCAGTATTTT. This sequence encodes CASSADNTDTQYF.

In its sample, this clonotype was seen many times. The chain is built from TRBV7-8 and TRBJ2-3; TRBD1 might be the D (6 bases). Trimming shortened V by 5 bases and J by 10 bases, and 22 bases separated the two germline ends. Germline values: CDR1 SGHVS, CDR2 FQNEAQ. CDR3 length: 15 amino acids. In DNA, the CDR3 is TGTGCCAGCAGCCCAACGGACAGTATTGGTCTAGCGCAGTATTTT. Its translation is CASSPTDSIGLAQYF.

This clonotype was detected many times. The genes are TRBV5-1 and TRBJ2-1, with a tentative D call TRBD2 (6 bases). Germline V gives CDR1 SGHRS, CDR2 YFSETQ. The ends were cut back, 4 bases at V and 8 bases at J, with 16 bases in the middle. CDR3 length: 14 residues. This CDR3 is CASSTEGFSYEQFF. For the CDR3, the DNA is TGCGCCAGCAGCACGGAGGGCTTTAGCTATGAGCAGTTCTTC.

This clonotype showed up just a few times. J is TRBJ1-2 and V is TRBV20-1, with TRBD1 matching 12 bases. Losses at the gene ends were 5 bases for V and 4 bases for J; bases not matched to a gene: 2. Per germline, CDR1 DFQATT and CDR2 SNEGSKA (reference sequence). The CDR3 is 13 residues long. CDR3 protein: CSAPGQGAYGYTF. CDR3 DNA sequence: TGCAGTGCTCCGGGACAGGGGGCCTATGGCTACACCTTC.

This chain connects TRBV6-2 or TRBV6-3 to TRBJ2-1, with D perhaps matching TRBD1 (5 bases). Germline CDR1 and CDR2: MNHEY and SVGEGT. Trimming left V 6 bases short and J 12 bases short, with 24 bases between. The length of the CDR3 is 15 residues. For the CDR3, the DNA is TGTGCCAGCAGCCGCCCAGGGTTTCCCCCGCAGGGGCAGTTCTTC. It translates to CASSRPGFPPQGQFF.

This clonotype was recorded at least ten times. This chain connects TRBV24-1 to TRBJ2-5; TRBD2 is a possible D gene (6 bases). Germline V gene sequence: CDR1 KGHDR, CDR2 SFDVKD. CDR3 length: 15 residues. Deletions cut 3 bases from V and 2 bases from J, with 12 bases between. CDR3 DNA sequence: TGTGCCACCAGTGATCCACGCGGGGCTCAAGAGACCCAGTACTTC. As protein: CATSDPRGAQETQYF.

This clonotype was counted between two and nine times. V is TRBV7-6 and J is TRBJ2-3, with TRBD2 matching over 10 bases. V shed 2 bases and J 8 bases; nucleotides not matched to a gene: 4. CDR1 is SGHVS, CDR2 FNYEAQ, per germline. CDR3 size: 14 residues. As DNA, the CDR3 is TGTGCCAGCAGCTTACTAGCGGGGGATGCTACGCAGTATTTT. As protein: CASSLLAGDATQYF. The full variable domain, in which reference TRBV7-6 and TRBJ2-3 provide the parts outside the CDR3, is GAGVSQSPRYKVTKRGQDVALRCDPISGHVSLYWYRQALGQGPEFLTYFNYEAQQDKSGLPNDRFSAERPEGSISTLTIQRTEQRDSAMYRCASSLLAGDATQYFGPGTRLTVL.

At least ten counts were recorded for this clonotype. The junction departs from the called germline gene at one end, perhaps through a read error. This chain connects TRBV12-3 or TRBV12-4 to TRBJ1-3; 7 positions match TRBD1. This CDR3 comprises 13 residues. The CDR3 loop is CASGQASENTIYF. The DNA for the CDR3 is TGTGCCAGCGGACAGGCCTCTGAAAACACCATATATTTT.

This clonotype showed up many times. V gene TRBV9 combines with J gene TRBJ2-5; TRBD1 matches at 8 bases. The V gene's germline CDR1 is SGDLS and CDR2 YYNGEE. The CDR3 runs 16 residues. Germline trimming cut 2 bases from V and 4 bases from J; bases unmatched to any gene: 10. The CDR3 region is CASSVRQGRRGETQYF. The CDR3 nucleotides read TGTGCCAGCAGCGTTAGACAGGGGAGAAGAGGAGAGACCCAGTACTTC.

In its sample, this clonotype was seen a few times. The chain combines TRBV6-1 with TRBJ2-5, with D unresolved. Germline CDR1 MNHNS, CDR2 SASEGT. V was shortened by 7 bases and J by 1 base, with 13 bases between the two germline ends. The CDR3 is made up of 14 amino acids. CDR3 region: CASMGMPIQETQYF. The CDR3 DNA sequence: TGTGCCAGCATGGGGATGCCCATCCAAGAGACCCAGTACTTC.

Ten or more counts support this clonotype. The rearrangement uses TRBV11-2 and TRBJ1-2; 7 nucleotides align to TRBD1. With V trimmed by 0 bases and J by 2 bases, 12 bases remained unmatched. The CDR3 is 18 residues long. The germline V gene has CDR1 SGHAT and CDR2 FQNNGV. The CDR3 here is CASSLDFRDSKPNYGYTF. In nucleotides, the CDR3 is TGTGCCAGCAGCTTAGATTTCCGGGACAGCAAACCCAACTATGGCTACACCTTC.

The genes are TRBV20-1 and TRBJ1-2; 7 nucleotides line up with TRBD1. The germline V gene encodes CDR1 DFQATT and CDR2 SNEGSKA (reference sequence). J lost 1 base, V lost 1 base, and 3 bases had no gene match. The CDR3 has 14 amino acids. Here the CDR3 reads CSARGQGGNYGYTF. Written as DNA, the CDR3 is TGCAGTGCTAGAGGGCAGGGGGGTAACTATGGCTACACCTTC.

The chain recombines TRBV5-6 with TRBJ1-6; no clear D. V gave up 0 bases and J gave up 7 bases, with 8 bases separating them. Germline V lookup: CDR1 SGHDT, CDR2 YYEEEE. This CDR3 has 14 residues. In DNA, the CDR3 is TGTGCCAGCAGCTTGGCGACACTAAATTCACCCCTCCACTTT. Its translation: CASSLATLNSPLHF. The entire variable domain, with the rest obtained from reference TRBV5-6 and TRBJ1-6, is as follows: DAGVTQSPTHLIKTRGQQVTLRCSPKSGHDTVSWYQQALGQGPQFIFQYYEEEERQRGNFPDRFSGHQFPNYSSELNVNALLLGDSALYLCASSLATLNSPLHFGNGTRLTVT.

This clonotype was detected ten times or more. The chain is built from TRBV6-1 and TRBJ2-5, with D possibly TRBD1 on 5 matching bases. The CDR3 loop spans 12 amino acids. V lost 7 bases, J lost 4 bases, and 10 bases lay in between. Germline loops: CDR1 MNHNS, CDR2 SASEGT. This chain's CDR3 is CASTGRAETQYF. The DNA for the CDR3 is TGTGCCAGCACGGGCAGGGCAGAGACCCAGTACTTC.

This clonotype occurred many times. The chain is built from TRBV28 and TRBJ2-3; D ambiguous. V dropped 5 bases and J dropped 3 bases, with 18 bases sitting between them. This CDR3 contains 16 residues. The germline V gene encodes CDR1 MDHEN and CDR2 SYDVKM. The chain's CDR3 is CASSATGHVGTDTQYF. DNA of the CDR3: TGTGCCAGCAGTGCTACCGGGCATGTAGGGACAGATACGCAGTATTTT.

V is TRBV6-2 or TRBV6-3 and J is TRBJ1-5; possible D gene TRBD1, 5 bases. The CDR3 consists of 15 residues. The germline V and J ends were trimmed by 2 bases and 2 bases, with 10 bases remaining between them. CDR1 is MNHEY, CDR2 SVGEGT, per germline. The CDR3 reads CASSYEGPRNQPQHF. The DNA of the CDR3 is TGTGCCAGCAGTTACGAGGGACCGCGCAATCAGCCCCAGCATTTT.

This clonotype was recorded at least ten times. The J gene is TRBJ2-3, the V gene TRBV7-3; 12 bases are shared with TRBD2. Germline V gene sequence: CDR1 SGHTA, CDR2 FQGTGA. Trimming at V came to 6 bases and at J to 6 bases, leaving 10 bases not matched to a gene. The length of the CDR3 is 16 residues. The CDR3 spells CASSAGTSGYLDTQYF. CDR3 sequence (DNA): TGTGCCAGCAGTGCCGGGACTAGCGGGTATCTGGATACGCAGTATTTT.

The chain recombines TRBV7-9 with TRBJ2-7; D remains ambiguous. Trimming cost V 3 bases and J 5 bases, with 8 bases left between them. The CDR3 runs 12 residues. Per germline, CDR1 SEHNR and CDR2 FQNEAQ (reference sequence). CDR3 bases: TGTGCCAGCAGCTTGGGCCGGCACGAGCAGTACTTC. This codes for CASSLGRHEQYF.

This clonotype showed up many times. The chain uses TRBV6-5 and TRBJ1-6; D is possibly TRBD1 (6 bases). The V gene's germline CDR1 is MNHEY and CDR2 SVGAGI. The ends were cut back, 6 bases at V and 4 bases at J, with 25 bases in the middle. This CDR3 spans 19 amino acids. This CDR3 reads CASRPTLTGTARYNSPLHF. In DNA, the CDR3 is TGTGCCAGCAGGCCCACGTTAACAGGGACGGCCCGATATAATTCACCCCTCCACTTT.